Below are 30 T cell receptor beta chains sequenced from a single sample in a study of blood T cell repertoires in COVID-19. Repertoires were generated with immunoSEQ multiplex PCR, while TCRdb's copy carries only in-frame clones and drops some. Among about 27,000 clones listed, over 75% were seen once. Specimen: peripheral blood. The receptors derive from a woman aged 45-65 years with active COVID-19.

This clone has just one count. This chain uses TRBV5-1 with TRBJ1-2; TRBD1 matches at 7 bases. The CDR3 is 13 residues long. CDR1 SGHRS and CDR2 YFSETQ come from the germline V gene. J gave up 8 bases and V 3 bases, and 7 bases lay outside the gene matches. The CDR3 DNA is TGCGCCAGCAGCTGGACAGGCGGTGACGGCTACACCTTC. This translates into CASSWTGGDGYTF.

The V call is TRBV5-6, the J call TRBJ1-2, with D possibly being TRBD1 (6 bases). V was cut by 2 bases and J by 1 base, with 18 bases left in between. The CDR3 has 17 residues. Looked up from germline, CDR1 is SGHDT and CDR2 is YYEEEE. CDR3 sequence reads: CASSLPGTGKFNYGYTF. For the CDR3, the DNA is TGTGCCAGCAGCTTACCCGGAACAGGGAAATTTAACTATGGCTACACCTTC. The full variable domain, in which reference TRBV5-6 and TRBJ1-2 provide the parts outside the CDR3, is DAGVTQSPTHLIKTRGQQVTLRCSPKSGHDTVSWYQQALGQGPQFIFQYYEEEERQRGNFPDRFSGHQFPNYSSELNVNALLLGDSALYLCASSLPGTGKFNYGYTFGSGTRLTVV.

This chain connects TRBV7-9 to TRBJ2-3; TRBD1 matches at 8 bases. The junction had 3 bases not matched to a gene; V was cut back by 7 bases and J by 0 bases. Germline values: CDR1 SEHNR, CDR2 FQNEAQ (reference sequence). The CDR3 totals 14 residues. DNA of the CDR3: TGTGCCAGCACCAGGACAGGGAGCACAGATACGCAGTATTTT. Translation: CASTRTGSTDTQYF. The full variable domain, completed using reference TRBV7-9 and TRBJ2-3, is DTGVSQNPRHKITKRGQNVTFRCDPISEHNRLYWYRQTLGQGPEFLTYFQNEAQLEKSRLLSDRFSAERPKGSFSTLEIQRTEQGDSAMYLCASTRTGSTDTQYFGPGTRLTVL.

V gene TRBV27 combines with J gene TRBJ2-1, with 7 bases identical to TRBD2. This CDR3 comprises 16 residues. Germline trimming cut 7 bases from V and 6 bases from J; bases unmatched to any gene: 15. Germline V gene lookup returns CDR1 MNHEY and CDR2 SMNVEV (reference sequence). The CDR3: CASKRPGEGRFNEQFF. The CDR3 DNA reads as TGTGCCAGCAAAAGGCCCGGGGAGGGCCGATTCAATGAGCAGTTCTTC.

The V call is TRBV5-1, the J call TRBJ2-3, with TRBD2 identical over 10 bases. Germline lookup yields CDR1 SGHRS and CDR2 YFSETQ. V gave up 0 bases and J gave up 6 bases; unmatched junction bases: 4. CDR3 length: 15 residues. In DNA, the CDR3 is TGCGCCAGCAGCTTGGCTAGCGGGAGAGCGGATACGCAGTATTTT. Translated, it gives CASSLASGRADTQYF.

With regard to this clone: At one boundary the junction diverges from the germline segment, which might be a read error. The chain carries TRBV18 and TRBJ1-1; D gene ambiguous. CDR1 is KGHSH, CDR2 LQKENI, per germline. This CDR3 contains 13 residues. The CDR3 protein is CASSSDWNSEAFF. The CDR3 DNA reads as TGTGCCAGCTCCTCCGACTGGAACTCTGAAGCTTTCTTT.

The chain is built from TRBV7-9 and TRBJ2-3; 11 bases align to TRBD2. The CDR3 totals 18 residues. The V gene's germline CDR1 is SEHNR and CDR2 FQNEAQ (reference sequence). The ends lost 5 bases at V and 0 bases at J; junction bases unmatched: 10. In DNA, the CDR3 is TGTGCCAGCAGCCCCGGGACTAGCGGACCCCCTAGCACAGATACGCAGTATTTT. Its protein product is CASSPGTSGPPSTDTQYF.

This clone was detected only a few times. The J gene is TRBJ2-3, the V gene TRBV5-1, with TRBD1 matching 7 bases. The CDR3 covers 15 residues. Losses at the gene ends were 4 bases for V and 0 bases for J; bases not matched to a gene: 5. Germline values: CDR1 SGHRS, CDR2 YFSETQ. This CDR3 is CASSTGTASTDTQYF. The CDR3 coding sequence is TGCGCCAGCAGCACCGGGACAGCTAGCACAGATACGCAGTATTTT. Based on the CDR3 plus reference TRBV5-1 and TRBJ2-3, the full variable domain is KAGVTQTPRYLIKTRGQQVTLSCSPISGHRSVSWYQQTPGQGLQFLFEYFSETQRNKGNFPGRFSGRQFSNSRSEMNVSTLELGDSALYLCASSTGTASTDTQYFGPGTRLTVL.

The rearrangement joins TRBV14 to TRBJ2-2; TRBD2 matches 8 bases. CDR1 SGHDN and CDR2 FVKESK come from the germline V gene. V lost 3 bases and J lost 3; bases outside the gene matches: 6. The CDR3 loop spans 16 amino acids. The CDR3 sequence is CASSQSSGTDTGELFF. The CDR3, as DNA: TGTGCCAGCAGCCAGAGTAGCGGGACCGACACCGGGGAGCTGTTTTTT.

The chain has TRBV24-1 and TRBJ2-1; 7 bases align to TRBD1. The V segment lost 3 bases and the J segment 0 bases; nucleotides outside the gene matches: 10. Germline CDR1 KGHDR, CDR2 SFDVKD. The CDR3 loop spans 18 amino acids. Here the CDR3 DNA reads TGTGCCACCAGTGATATACTGACAGGGTTGAGCTCCTACAATGAGCAGTTCTTC. It yields the protein CATSDILTGLSSYNEQFF.

The chain combines TRBV28 with TRBJ1-5; D ambiguous. This CDR3 has 14 residues. Trimming took 8 bases from V and 1 from J, leaving 12 bases between them. The germline V gene has CDR1 MDHEN and CDR2 SYDVKM. CDR3 residues: CASAFAGSNQPQHF. In DNA, the CDR3 is TGTGCCAGCGCTTTCGCCGGGAGCAATCAGCCCCAGCATTTT.

The chain recombines TRBV19 with TRBJ2-1; 8 nucleotides align to TRBD2. This CDR3 spans 13 amino acids. Looked up from germline, CDR1 is LNHDA and CDR2 is SQIVND (reference sequence). The V and J ends lost 8 bases and 5 bases, in that order; junction bases with no gene match: 5. The DNA of the CDR3 is TGTGCCAGTCGTCCGGGACTAGACAATGAGCAGTTCTTC. It yields the protein CASRPGLDNEQFF.

This sequence joins TRBV27 and TRBJ2-1; 7 bases map to TRBD2. The CDR3 runs to 16 residues. Germline V CDR1 and CDR2: MNHEY, SMNVEV (reference sequence). J lost 6 bases, V lost 4 bases, and 12 bases had no gene match. The CDR3 nucleotides read TGTGCCAGCAGTTCCTTAGCGGGCCCCGGGATCAATGAGCAGTTCTTC. The encoded protein is CASSSLAGPGINEQFF.

This chain links TRBV9 with TRBJ2-7; 13 bases match TRBD2. CDR1 is SGDLS and CDR2 is YYNGEE in the germline V gene. The junction had 7 bases not matched to a gene; V was cut back by 4 bases and J by 0 bases. The CDR3 is 17 residues long. CDR3 sequence (DNA): TGTGCCAGCAGCCCGGGACTAGCGGGATTTAGCTCCTACGAGCAGTACTTC. This translates into CASSPGLAGFSSYEQYF.

This chain links TRBV3-1 (or the pseudogene TRBV3-2) with TRBJ1-1; 8 nucleotides agree with TRBD1. The trim removed 1 base at V and 6 bases at J, leaving 7 bases unmatched. Germline V CDR1 and CDR2: LGHDT, YNNKEL (reference sequence). The CDR3 is 15 residues long. Written as DNA, the CDR3 is TGTGCCAGCAGCCAAGGTCAGGGGGCGATCTCTGAAGCTTTCTTT. This sequence encodes CASSQGQGAISEAFF.

The chain combines TRBV20-1 with TRBJ2-5; 8 positions agree with TRBD1. Per germline, CDR1 DFQATT and CDR2 SNEGSKA (reference sequence). CDR3 length equals 14 residues. The ends lost 3 bases at V and 8 bases at J; junction bases unmatched: 11. The CDR3 loop reads CSASWNRGSATQYF. The CDR3, as DNA: TGCAGTGCTAGTTGGAACAGGGGGTCGGCCACCCAGTACTTC.

This clone was seen just once. The chain links TRBV19 to TRBJ2-6, with D tentatively TRBD1 (6 bases). CDR3 length: 15 residues. CDR1 is LNHDA, CDR2 SQIVND, per germline (reference sequence). Trimming removed 5 bases at V and 0 bases at J, with 8 bases between. In DNA form, the CDR3 reads TGTGCCAGTAGTGACAGGAACTCTGGGGCCAACGTCCTGACTTTC. Amino acid sequence: CASSDRNSGANVLTF.

V and J are TRBV5-1 and TRBJ1-1, with a possible D match to TRBD1 (6 bases). V was cut by 0 bases and J by 2 bases, with 11 bases left in between. This CDR3 spans 15 amino acids. CDR1 is SGHRS and CDR2 is YFSETQ in the germline V gene. In DNA, the CDR3 is TGCGCCAGCAGCTTGGAAGGGGGGGCTAACACTGAAGCTTTCTTT. Its translation: CASSLEGGANTEAFF. The complete variable domain, with remaining parts taken from reference TRBV5-1 and TRBJ1-1, reads KAGVTQTPRYLIKTRGQQVTLSCSPISGHRSVSWYQQTPGQGLQFLFEYFSETQRNKGNFPGRFSGRQFSNSRSEMNVSTLELGDSALYLCASSLEGGANTEAFFGQGTRLTVV.

J is TRBJ2-3 and V is TRBV7-3, with 9 bases lining up with TRBD1. The ends lost 5 bases at V and 4 bases at J; junction bases unmatched: 10. Looked up from germline, CDR1 is SGHTA and CDR2 is FQGTGA. The CDR3 totals 16 residues. The CDR3 DNA sequence: TGTGCCAGCAGCCAACAGGGGGCAGGAGTCCCAGATACGCAGTATTTT. Protein sequence: CASSQQGAGVPDTQYF.

V is TRBV6-5 and J is TRBJ2-7, with D tentatively TRBD1 (6 bases). This CDR3 is built from 14 residues. V shed 6 bases and J shed 5 bases, with 17 bases lying between them. Germline CDR1 and CDR2: MNHEY and SVGAGI. CDR3 sequence: CASSTRNRAHEQYF. As DNA, the CDR3 is TGTGCCAGCAGCACTAGGAACAGGGCCCACGAGCAGTACTTC.

This clone was observed a few times. CDR3 amino acids: CASSQDYRDEQYF. The CDR3 coding sequence is TGTGCCAGCAGCCAAGACTACAGGGACGAGCAGTACTTC. J is TRBJ2-7 and V is TRBV14; D perhaps matches TRBD1 (6 bases). Trimming took off 0 bases at V and 5 bases at J, with 8 bases between the two ends. Germline V gene data show CDR1 as SGHDN and CDR2 as FVKESK. The CDR3 totals 13 residues.

The chain uses TRBV18 and TRBJ2-5; D remains ambiguous. Germline CDR1 KGHSH, CDR2 LQKENI. This CDR3 contains 12 residues. The V end lost 3 bases, the J end lost 5 bases, and 7 bases lay between the germline ends. The CDR3 DNA reads TGTGCCAGCTCACCGCGACTGGAGACCCAGTACTTC. Translating it yields CASSPRLETQYF.

The gene calls are TRBV4-2 and TRBJ1-6, with 7 bases that match TRBD1. Germline V gives CDR1 LGHNA, CDR2 YNFKEQ. The CDR3 runs 14 residues. V gave up 5 bases and J gave up 7 bases; unmatched junction bases: 5. As DNA, the CDR3 is TGTGCCAGCAGCACTGACAGGGAAAATTCACCCCTCCACTTT. It codes for CASSTDRENSPLHF.

The chain recombines TRBV5-1 with TRBJ2-2; 9 nucleotides line up with TRBD1. J lost 1 base, V lost 5 bases, and 3 bases had no gene match. Germline CDR1 is SGHRS and CDR2 is YFSETQ. The CDR3 totals 15 residues. The CDR3 bases are TGCGCCAGCAGGTGGGGACAGGGGAACACCGGGGAGCTGTTTTTT. It codes for CASRWGQGNTGELFF.

The chain recombines TRBV28 with TRBJ2-7, with D tentatively TRBD1 (5 bases). V lost 5 bases and J 4 bases, leaving 9 bases between the germline ends. The CDR3 loop spans 12 amino acids. Germline CDR1 and CDR2: MDHEN and SYDVKM. As DNA, the CDR3 is TGTGCCAGCAGTGCCGACAGTTACGAGCAGTACTTC. Protein sequence: CASSADSYEQYF.

This chain joins TRBV11-2 and TRBJ2-3, with D possibly TRBD2 on 6 matching bases. Germline CDR1 is SGHAT and CDR2 is FQNNGV. V was shortened by 1 base and J by 2 bases, with 10 bases between the two germline ends. The CDR3 loop spans 15 amino acids. This CDR3 is CASSLGGTDTDTQYF. For the CDR3, the DNA is TGTGCCAGCAGCTTAGGTGGGACTGACACAGATACGCAGTATTTT.

This chain uses TRBV10-2 with TRBJ2-7; maybe TRBD2 (6 bases). Trimming took off 1 base at V and 2 bases at J, with 9 bases between the two ends. This CDR3 is 14 amino acids long. Germline lookup yields CDR1 WSHSY and CDR2 SAAADI. The DNA for the CDR3 is TGCGCCAGCAGTGAGTTTCCGGGGGCCTACGAGCAGTACTTC. Its protein product is CASSEFPGAYEQYF.

The V and J genes are TRBV29-1 and TRBJ1-1; 10 bases agree with TRBD1. The CDR3 contains 14 residues. Trimming at V came to 7 bases and at J to 0 bases, leaving 5 bases not matched to a gene. CDR1 and CDR2 (germline): SQVTM, ANQGSEA. DNA of the CDR3: TGCAGCGCCACCGGGACAGGGGTGAACACTGAAGCTTTCTTT. Translated, it gives CSATGTGVNTEAFF.

The chain is built from TRBV5-8 and TRBJ2-1; 7 bases map to TRBD2. CDR3 length: 18 residues. Per germline, CDR1 SGHTS and CDR2 YDEGEE. J was trimmed by 7 bases and V by 0 bases; bases with no gene match: 16. In nucleotides, the CDR3 is TGTGCCAGCAGCTTGGATGCAGGGCTGGGGGGAGGGTGGAATGAGCAGTTCTTC. This codes for CASSLDAGLGGGWNEQFF. Based on the CDR3 plus reference TRBV5-8 and TRBJ2-1, the full variable domain is EAGVTQSPTHLIKTRGQQATLRCSPISGHTSVYWYQQALGLGLQFLLWYDEGEERNRGNFPPRFSGRQFPNYSSELNVNALELEDSALYLCASSLDAGLGGGWNEQFFGPGTRLTVL.

This chain joins TRBV27 and TRBJ2-7; D not resolved. V lost 6 bases, J lost 3 bases, and 9 bases lay in between. CDR1 is MNHEY and CDR2 is SMNVEV in the germline V gene (reference sequence). There are 12 residues in the CDR3. The CDR3 sequence is CASSPSYYEQYF. The CDR3 region has the DNA TGTGCCAGCAGCCCGTCCTACTACGAGCAGTACTTC.